This entry features one TCR beta chain sequence. The antigen it binds to is not known. Per-base qualities were not stored, and no clone one base away is much larger. This sample was included in a study of T cell responses to AZD1222 COVID-19 vaccine (dated by TCRdb to the early 2020s). General notes on the study: A total of approximately 240 trial participants underwent TCR sequencing, of whom some 210 received two doses of AZD1222 and about 26 received two doses of the MenACWY control vaccine. Trial participants were enrolled by age into 18-55, 56-69 and 70-plus year subgroups, with roughly 150, 30 and 60 TCR-sequenced participants respectively.

CDR1 and CDR2 are read off the germline V gene as MNHNS and SASEGT. From its cysteine to its phenylalanine, the CDR3 spans 13 amino acids. The retained sequence is limited to the CDR3, 39 bases, with the frame set at the first base. V loses 0 bases, J loses 5 bases, and the germline ends lie 8 bases apart. The CDR3 regions of human TCRbeta chains were analyzed by immunosequencing. The authors processed their data as follows. Repertoire TCRs were checked for matches against a reference library of SARS-CoV-2-specific TCRs that had been generated using the MIRA antigen-specificity platform. Breadth meant the fraction of unique TCRs that were SARS-CoV-2-associated, whereas depth meant the fraction of total T cells that were SARS-CoV-2-associated. Using the MIRA data, each spike-specific TCR was mapped to the spike region that the TCR reacts to and placed in a CD4 or CD8 class. Log10-transformed breadth and depth values were compared by one-way ANOVA with Sidak's multiple comparisons tests. TCRdb's version of the immuneACCESS table is confined to in-frame rearrangements and falls short of the full clone set. An unresolved V gene accounts for under half of the shortfall where checked; the remainder is of unknown origin. That table supplies the V and J calls and clone size; D and trimming were determined from the DNA. The sample records around 160,000 clones, 85% to 95% of which are singletons. Approximately 3% of the sample is in the top ten clones.

The time point label for this specimen denotes: baseline before first vaccination. In light of the paper, this sample's treatment or condition label describes: meningococcal conjugate vaccine given as trial control. Vaccinee samples came from UK trials COV001 and COV002, including a single-blind randomized controlled phase 2/3 trial of AZD1222 (ChAdOx1 nCoV-19) in healthy adults. For TCRbeta chain sequencing, PBMC samples from trial participants were taken at day 0 and at day 28 after the second dose. Overall study results and their limits: Most participants were white British and females outnumbered males, and the authors suggested that clonal diversity may have been underestimated. Because no day 14 peak-response samples were available, the repertoires could be characterized only after the peak T cell response. Only five to seven AZD1222 recipients were SARS-CoV-2 seropositive at baseline, limiting conclusions about previously exposed vaccinees. Reportedly, close to half of the unique spike-specific TCRs recognized epitopes lying outside the regions that are mutated in the B.1.351 and B.1.1.7 variants. In the small 56-69-year group, the increase in depth fell short of significance, most likely because of low power. CD4 TCRs associated with the vaccine covered the entire spike protein, and the dominant responses were in regions 160-218 and 743-854. After two AZD1222 doses, spike-specific TCR breadth and depth were significantly higher than at day 0 and than in MenACWY recipients.

The source material was peripheral blood, sampled on day 0 of MenACWY control vaccination. This chain is built from TRBV6-1 and TRBJ2-7, with no confident D gene call. This TCR derives from an adult in good health. The DNA sequence reads TGTGCCAGCAGTGAAGCAGTACGGGACGAGCAGTACTTC. This yields the protein CASSEAVRDEQYF.